This T cell receptor beta chain was identified in a study of cytomegalovirus exposure and HLA in healthy donors. Study-level findings and limits: That first-cohort TCR clusters tended to co-occur in the 100 to 150 validation repertoires was found in a later analysis. Cytomegalovirus association was assigned to some 160 TCR beta chains.

The repertoire was sequenced with immunoSEQ multiplex PCR; TCRdb's copy has only in-frame clones and lacks some. The data hold approximately 70,000 clones, with 94% observed a single time. About this clone: Its target is unknown.

The donors were part of the 120-subject validation cohort, which stood apart from the approximately 700-subject first cohort. The V gene end was trimmed by 3 bases and the J gene end by 4 bases; junction bases not matched to a gene: 6. Germline CDR1 SGHRS, CDR2 YFSETQ. The CDR3 is 15 residues long. The source material was PBMCs. The clonotype originates from a woman aged 18 to 35 in good health and CMV-seronegative. This chain links TRBV5-1 with TRBJ1-4, with 7 bases identical to TRBD1. The CDR3 here is CASSWAGTDNEKLFF. The CDR3 DNA reads as TGCGCCAGCAGCTGGGCCGGGACAGATAATGAAAAACTGTTTTTT.